This entry lists 15 T cell receptor beta chains sequenced from one sample in a study of patients and donors after allogeneic stem cell transplantation. TCRdb fed the RT-PCR reads into MiXCR, producing one record per CDR3 protein. The sample has more than 150,000 distinct CDR3 sequences; less than 45% are singletons. The sequenced sample was blood, either unsorted or a sorted T cell fraction (not recorded which). Receptors originate from a human donor who was either an allogeneic HSCT recipient or a stem cell or donor lymphocyte infusion donor (not recorded which). It is not recorded whose cells these are; they may come from a transplant donor.

J is TRBJ1-1 and V is TRBV19; D not resolved. The length of the CDR3 is 14 residues. Germline V gene data show CDR1 as LNHDA and CDR2 as SQIVND (reference sequence). V gave up 3 bases and J gave up 1 base, with 9 bases separating them. CDR3: CASSIFGQNTEAFF. In DNA, the CDR3 is TGTGCCAGTAGTATCTTCGGCCAGAACACTGAAGCTTTCTTT.

The CDR3 DNA follows: TGTGCCAGCAGTTACTCCTACCTAGCGGGAGGGAACTCCTACGAGCAGTACTTC. This translates into CASSYSYLAGGNSYEQYF. The chain couples TRBV6-2 or TRBV6-3 to TRBJ2-7, with 12 bases identical to TRBD2. V gave up 0 bases and J gave up 0 bases; unmatched junction bases: 6. Germline V gene sequence: CDR1 MNHEY, CDR2 SVGEGT. The CDR3 has 18 residues.

The gene calls are TRBV7-6 and TRBJ2-3; D not certain. The CDR3 has 15 amino acids. V lost 2 bases to trimming and J lost 0 bases, with 9 bases between them. Per the germline V gene, CDR1 is SGHVS and CDR2 is FNYEAQ. The CDR3 DNA sequence: TGTGCCAGCAGCTTAAGGCAAGGGAGCACAGATACGCAGTATTTT. Protein: CASSLRQGSTDTQYF.

This clonotype was detected a few times. This chain joins TRBV5-1 and TRBJ1-3; D is unclear. The V gene lost 4 bases and the J gene lost 3 bases, with 14 bases spanning the gap. CDR1 SGHRS and CDR2 YFSETQ come from the germline V gene. The CDR3 consists of 15 residues. CDR3 region: CASSLSGENGNTIYF. The CDR3 nucleotides are TGCGCCAGCAGCCTTTCTGGGGAGAATGGAAACACCATATATTTT.

The genes are TRBV6-6 and TRBJ1-1; 8 nucleotides match TRBD1. The ends lost 2 bases at V and 4 bases at J; junction bases unmatched: 6. The CDR3 length is 15 residues. Per germline, CDR1 MNHNY and CDR2 SVGAGI (reference sequence). CDR3 loop: CASSYQGQGITEAFF. CDR3 nucleotide sequence: TGTGCCAGCAGTTACCAAGGACAGGGAATCACTGAAGCTTTCTTT.

This clonotype was counted only a few times. The rearrangement links TRBV20-1 to TRBJ1-2; TRBD1 aligns across 8 bases. The trim removed 5 bases at V and 8 bases at J, leaving 10 bases unmatched. Germline CDR1 and CDR2: DFQATT and SNEGSKA (reference sequence). The CDR3 loop spans 13 amino acids. CDR3 protein: CSAFVQGVRGYTF. The CDR3 nucleotides are TGCAGTGCTTTTGTACAGGGGGTTCGAGGCTACACCTTC.

The gene calls are TRBV29-1 and TRBJ1-1, with TRBD1 matching over 9 bases. CDR3 size: 16 residues. Germline CDR1 reads SQVTM; CDR2 reads ANQGSEA. The trim removed 3 bases at V and 8 bases at J, leaving 16 bases unmatched. The CDR3 loop is CSVEERGWGQGSEAFF. The CDR3 bases are TGCAGCGTTGAGGAACGAGGGTGGGGACAGGGCTCCGAAGCTTTCTTT. The complete variable domain, with remaining parts taken from reference TRBV29-1 and TRBJ1-1, reads SAVISQKPSRDICQRGTSLTIQCQVDSQVTMMFWYRQQPGQSLTLIATANQGSEATYESGFVIDKFPISRPNLTFSTLTVSNMSPEDSSIYLCSVEERGWGQGSEAFFGQGTRLTVV.

This clonotype showed up just a few times. This chain links TRBV12-3 or TRBV12-4 with TRBJ1-1; maybe TRBD1 (6 bases). The V end was cut by 5 bases, the J end by 6 bases, with 19 bases between. The CDR3 is made up of 15 amino acids. This chain's CDR3 is CASSPGQIQGAEAFF. The CDR3 nucleotides read TGTGCCAGCAGTCCAGGACAGATACAAGGGGCTGAAGCTTTCTTT.

This clonotype was recorded at least ten times. This rearrangement joins TRBV5-1 to TRBJ1-2; D is unclear. The CDR3 contains 14 residues. Germline CDR1 and CDR2: SGHRS and YFSETQ. Trimming left V 0 bases short and J 4 bases short, with 10 bases between. The CDR3 nucleotides are TGCGCCAGCAGCTTGGGCGGGCAGGTCTATGGCTACACCTTC. This translates into CASSLGGQVYGYTF.

V is TRBV4-2 and J is TRBJ2-5; a possible D gene is TRBD2 (6 bases). The CDR3 length is 16 residues. Trimming removed 0 bases at V and 5 bases at J, with 16 bases between. Germline-derived CDR1 and CDR2 are LGHNA and YNFKEQ. The CDR3 DNA sequence: TGTGCCAGCAGCCAAGATGGAGGTACTAGCCTGGAGACCCAGTACTTC. This sequence encodes CASSQDGGTSLETQYF.

This clonotype was counted a few times. V gene TRBV5-1 combines with J gene TRBJ2-2, with D hard to call. Germline V gene lookup returns CDR1 SGHRS and CDR2 YFSETQ. Trimming pared 3 bases from V and 2 bases from J, leaving 8 bases between. This CDR3 comprises 14 residues. This chain's CDR3 is CASSSLDNTGELFF. In DNA, the CDR3 is TGCGCCAGCAGCTCCCTTGACAACACCGGGGAGCTGTTTTTT.

V gene TRBV9 combines with J gene TRBJ1-1; D call uncertain. Germline V gene sequence: CDR1 SGDLS, CDR2 YYNGEE. This CDR3 has 14 amino acids. The germline V and J ends were trimmed by 0 bases and 6 bases, with 12 bases remaining between them. CDR3 protein: CASSVGGLGAEAFF. CDR3 DNA sequence: TGTGCCAGCAGCGTAGGAGGTCTCGGCGCTGAAGCTTTCTTT.

V usage is TRBV7-9 and J usage is TRBJ1-4; maybe TRBD1 (5 bases). The length of the CDR3 is 15 residues. Trimming removed 6 bases at V and 1 base at J, with 12 bases between. The germline V gene has CDR1 SEHNR and CDR2 FQNEAQ (reference sequence). DNA for the CDR3: TGTGCCAGCAGGGACCAGGGCCTAACTAATGAAAAACTGTTTTTT. Protein: CASRDQGLTNEKLFF. Full variable domain (rest looked up from reference TRBV7-9 and TRBJ1-4): DTGVSQNPRHKITKRGQNVTFRCDPISEHNRLYWYRQTLGQGPEFLTYFQNEAQLEKSRLLSDRFSAERPKGSFSTLEIQRTEQGDSAMYLCASRDQGLTNEKLFFGSGTQLSVL.

The chain links TRBV7-8 to TRBJ1-4, with D tentatively TRBD1 (6 bases). Deletions cut 6 bases from V and 8 bases from J, with 22 bases between. The germline V gene has CDR1 SGHVS and CDR2 FQNEAQ. The CDR3 is 16 residues long. In nucleotides, the CDR3 is TGTGCCAGCAGATTGGATCGCGGACAGTCCCCAGAAAAACTGTTTTTT. This sequence encodes CASRLDRGQSPEKLFF.

This chain connects TRBV6-5 to TRBJ2-7; 7 positions agree with TRBD2. The length of the CDR3 is 14 residues. Unmatched junction bases numbered 8, after V lost 6 bases and J lost 3 bases. CDR1 and CDR2 from the germline V gene are MNHEY and SVGAGI. CDR3 DNA sequence: TGTGCCAGCAGCGATTTAGCGGGTGGCTACGAGCAGTACTTC. The encoded protein is CASSDLAGGYEQYF.